Each of the 10 T cell receptor beta chains below was sequenced from the same sample in a study of cytomegalovirus exposure and HLA in healthy donors. Use of 60 Vbeta and 13 Jbeta primers characterized the PCR. The assay was immunoSEQ multiplex PCR, and TCRdb's table has in-frame clones only and misses some. The sample consists of about 97,000 clones, roughly 9.4% of them appearing once. The specimen sequenced was PBMCs. Source of these receptors: a man in his fifties in good health and CMV-seropositive.

The chain has TRBV5-6 and TRBJ2-1, with D tentatively TRBD2 (7 bases). This CDR3 is built from 15 residues. V was shortened by 7 bases and J by 2 bases, with 16 bases between the two germline ends. Germline V gene data show CDR1 as SGHDT and CDR2 as YYEEEE. CDR3 DNA: TGTGCCAGCGCACTTAGGGGGGGGGCCTACAATGAGCAGTTCTTC. Residues: CASALRGGAYNEQFF.

V usage is TRBV6-4 and J usage is TRBJ1-2; D is unresolved. This CDR3 spans 14 amino acids. Germline values: CDR1 MRHNA, CDR2 SNTAGT. V lost 2 bases to trimming and J lost 8 bases, with 15 bases between them. In nucleotides, the CDR3 is TGTGCCAGCAGTGACAGGTTGCGGCTTGGCGGCTACACCTTC. It encodes CASSDRLRLGGYTF.

The CDR3 region has the DNA TGTGCCAGCAGTTACTCATACAGGGGGCAAGGCTACACCTTC. This translates into CASSYSYRGQGYTF. The gene calls are TRBV6-5 and TRBJ1-2; 9 nucleotides agree with TRBD1. V shed 0 bases and J 8 bases; nucleotides not matched to a gene: 4. Germline V CDR1 and CDR2: MNHEY, SVGAGI. The CDR3 runs 14 residues.

This clone was seen a few times. This rearrangement joins TRBV5-1 to TRBJ2-1; TRBD2 is a possible D gene (5 bases). Trimming took off 3 bases at V and 4 bases at J, with 17 bases between the two ends. CDR1 is SGHRS and CDR2 is YFSETQ in the germline V gene. CDR3 length: 16 residues. The CDR3 sequence: CASSSHDTRGYNEQFF. CDR3 DNA sequence: TGCGCCAGCAGCTCCCACGACACACGGGGTTACAATGAGCAGTTCTTC.

V gene TRBV10-2 combines with J gene TRBJ1-3; the match to TRBD1 covers 10 bases. The germline CDR1 and CDR2 sequences are WSHSY and SAAADI. This CDR3 is 14 amino acids long. V trimming: 7 bases; J trimming: 9 bases; junction bases outside the gene matches: 9. The DNA for the CDR3 is TGCGCCAGCAATGACAGGGGGCTCGCTGCCACCATATATTTT. Its protein product is CASNDRGLAATIYF.

The V call is TRBV10-1, the J call TRBJ2-5; 7 positions agree with TRBD1. J was trimmed by 5 bases and V by 5 bases; bases with no gene match: 2. Germline CDR1 is WNHNN and CDR2 is SYGVQD (reference sequence). The length of the CDR3 is 12 residues. CDR3 bases: TGCGCCAGCAGTCCGGACAGGGAGACCCAGTACTTC. It encodes CASSPDRETQYF.

The table lists this clone with a few counts. The chain links TRBV30 to TRBJ2-7; 15 bases fit TRBD2. From germline, CDR1 is GTSNPN and CDR2 SVGIG (reference sequence). The CDR3 is made up of 14 amino acids. V gave up 7 bases and J gave up 5 bases; unmatched junction bases: 6. This CDR3 is CASGLAGGTHEQYF. CDR3 bases: TGTGCCTCGGGACTAGCGGGAGGTACGCACGAGCAGTACTTC.

This rearrangement joins TRBV27 to TRBJ2-7, with TRBD2 identical over 9 bases. CDR3 size: 16 residues. Germline V gene data show CDR1 as MNHEY and CDR2 as SMNVEV (reference sequence). With 4 bases clipped from V and 5 bases from J, the junction kept 12 bases outside the gene matches. This CDR3 is CASSSLASGASHEQYF. The CDR3 coding sequence is TGTGCCAGCAGTTCCCTAGCTAGCGGGGCTAGTCACGAGCAGTACTTC.

The chain recombines TRBV5-6 with TRBJ2-3, with TRBD2 as a possible D gene (6 bases). Germline CDR1 reads SGHDT; CDR2 reads YYEEEE. The CDR3 contains 17 residues. V was trimmed by 1 base and J by 4 bases, leaving 19 bases between them. DNA for the CDR3: TGTGCCAGCAGCTTGATGCGGGGAGTGAGAGTTCCAGATACGCAGTATTTT. It codes for CASSLMRGVRVPDTQYF.

This rearrangement joins TRBV5-4 to TRBJ2-1; D is undetermined. The V end was cut by 0 bases, the J end by 3 bases, with 7 bases between. This CDR3 is 14 amino acids long. Germline CDR1 is SGHNT and CDR2 is YYREEE (reference sequence). CDR3 loop: CASSLDSFYNEQFF. CDR3 nucleotides: TGTGCCAGCAGCTTGGACAGCTTCTACAATGAGCAGTTCTTC.